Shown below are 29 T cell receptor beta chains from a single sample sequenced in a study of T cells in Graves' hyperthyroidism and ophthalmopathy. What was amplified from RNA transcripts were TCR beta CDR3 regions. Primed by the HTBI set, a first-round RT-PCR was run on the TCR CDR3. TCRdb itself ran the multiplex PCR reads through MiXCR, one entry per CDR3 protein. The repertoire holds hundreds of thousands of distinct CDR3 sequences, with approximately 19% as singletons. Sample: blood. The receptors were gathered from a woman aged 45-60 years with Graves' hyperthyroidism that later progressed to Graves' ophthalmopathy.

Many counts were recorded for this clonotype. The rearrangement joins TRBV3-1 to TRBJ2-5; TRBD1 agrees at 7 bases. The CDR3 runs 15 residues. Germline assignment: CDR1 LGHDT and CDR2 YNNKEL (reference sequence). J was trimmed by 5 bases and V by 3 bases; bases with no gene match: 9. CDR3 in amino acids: CASSQVPGGRETQYF. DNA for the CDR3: TGTGCCAGCAGCCAGGTCCCAGGGGGTCGGGAGACCCAGTACTTC.

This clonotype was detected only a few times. The CDR3 spells CASSVEGLAKNIQYF. The CDR3 region has the DNA TGTGCCAGCAGCGTAGAGGGACTAGCAAAAAACATTCAGTACTTC. V is TRBV9 and J is TRBJ2-4, with TRBD2 matching over 9 bases. The CDR3 totals 15 residues. The V segment lost 0 bases and the J segment 4 bases; nucleotides outside the gene matches: 2. Germline CDR1 is SGDLS and CDR2 is YYNGEE.

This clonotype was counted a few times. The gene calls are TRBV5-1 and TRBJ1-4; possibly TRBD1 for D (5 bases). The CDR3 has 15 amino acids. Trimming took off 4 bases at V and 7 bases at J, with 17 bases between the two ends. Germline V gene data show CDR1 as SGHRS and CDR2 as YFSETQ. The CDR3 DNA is TGCGCCAGCAGCCGGGCGGGGGTCTCGAGTGAAAAACTGTTTTTT. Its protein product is CASSRAGVSSEKLFF.

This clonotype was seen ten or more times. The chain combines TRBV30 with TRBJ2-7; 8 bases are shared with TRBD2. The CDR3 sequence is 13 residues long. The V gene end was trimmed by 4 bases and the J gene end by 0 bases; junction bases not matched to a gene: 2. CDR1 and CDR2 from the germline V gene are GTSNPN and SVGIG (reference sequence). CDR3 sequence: CAWIGGASYEQYF. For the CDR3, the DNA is TGTGCCTGGATCGGGGGGGCCTCCTACGAGCAGTACTTC.

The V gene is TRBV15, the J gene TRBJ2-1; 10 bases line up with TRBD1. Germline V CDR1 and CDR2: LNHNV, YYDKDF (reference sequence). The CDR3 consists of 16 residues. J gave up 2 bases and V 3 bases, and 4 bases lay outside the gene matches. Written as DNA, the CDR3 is TGTGCCACCAGCAGGAAAGGGACAGGGGCCTACAATGAGCAGTTCTTC. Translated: CATSRKGTGAYNEQFF.

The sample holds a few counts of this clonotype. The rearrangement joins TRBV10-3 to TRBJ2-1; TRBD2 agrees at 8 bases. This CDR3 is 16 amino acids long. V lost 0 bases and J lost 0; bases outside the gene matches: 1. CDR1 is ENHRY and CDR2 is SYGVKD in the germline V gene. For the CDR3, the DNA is TGTGCCATCAGTGAGTCGCTAGCGGGCTCCTACAATGAGCAGTTCTTC. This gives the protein CAISESLAGSYNEQFF.

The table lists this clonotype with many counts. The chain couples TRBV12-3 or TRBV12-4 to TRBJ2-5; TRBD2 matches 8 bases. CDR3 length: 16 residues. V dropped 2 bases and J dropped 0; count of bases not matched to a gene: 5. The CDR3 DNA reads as TGTGCCAGCAGTTTACCGGGGCGGGGGGACCAAGAGACCCAGTACTTC. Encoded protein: CASSLPGRGDQETQYF.

For the CDR3, the DNA is TGCAGTGCTAGAGCCTGGCCGGGACAGGGGTACAATGAGCAGTTCTTC. Its translation: CSARAWPGQGYNEQFF. V gene TRBV20-1 combines with J gene TRBJ2-1, with 10 bases that match TRBD1. The trim removed 1 base at V and 4 bases at J, leaving 7 bases unmatched. Germline V CDR1 and CDR2: DFQATT, SNEGSKA (reference sequence). The CDR3 has 16 amino acids.

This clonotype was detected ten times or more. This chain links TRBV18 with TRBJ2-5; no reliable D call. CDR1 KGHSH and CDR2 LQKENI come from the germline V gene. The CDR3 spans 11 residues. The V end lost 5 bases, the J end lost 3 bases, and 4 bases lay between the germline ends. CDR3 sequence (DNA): TGTGCCAGCTCAGCAGAAGAGACCCAGTACTTC. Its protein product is CASSAEETQYF.

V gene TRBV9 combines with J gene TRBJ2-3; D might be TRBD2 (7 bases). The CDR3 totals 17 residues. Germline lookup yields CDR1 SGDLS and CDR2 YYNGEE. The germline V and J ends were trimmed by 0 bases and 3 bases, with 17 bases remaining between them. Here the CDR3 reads CASSVESMGGATDTQYF. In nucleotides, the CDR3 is TGTGCCAGCAGCGTAGAATCCATGGGGGGGGCAACAGATACGCAGTATTTT.

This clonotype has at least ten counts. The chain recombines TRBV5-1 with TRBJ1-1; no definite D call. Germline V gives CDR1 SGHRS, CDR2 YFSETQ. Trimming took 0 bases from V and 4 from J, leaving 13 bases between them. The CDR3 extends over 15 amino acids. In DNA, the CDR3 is TGCGCCAGCAGCTTGGGGGCGGCCTGGGGCACTGAAGCTTTCTTT. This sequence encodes CASSLGAAWGTEAFF.

Written as DNA, the CDR3 is TGCGCCAGCAGCCAAAAAACTAGCGGGGGGATTGGGGCCAACGTCCTGACTTTC. The encoded protein is CASSQKTSGGIGANVLTF. The J gene is TRBJ2-6, the V gene TRBV4-1; 12 positions match TRBD2. The ends lost 2 bases at V and 3 bases at J; junction bases unmatched: 5. Germline CDR1 is MGHRA and CDR2 is YSYEKL. This CDR3 is built from 18 residues.

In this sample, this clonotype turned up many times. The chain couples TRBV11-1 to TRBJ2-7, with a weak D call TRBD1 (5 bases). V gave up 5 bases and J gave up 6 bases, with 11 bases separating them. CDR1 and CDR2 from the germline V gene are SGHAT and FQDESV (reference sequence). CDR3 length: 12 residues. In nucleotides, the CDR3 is TGTGCCAGCAGCAGAACAACAGGCGAGCAGTACTTC. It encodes CASSRTTGEQYF. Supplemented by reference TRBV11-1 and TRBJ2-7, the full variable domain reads EAEVAQSPRYKITEKSQAVAFWCDPISGHATLYWYRQILGQGPELLVQFQDESVVDDSQLPKDRFSAERLKGVDSTLKIQPAELGDSAMYLCASSRTTGEQYFGPGTRLTVT.

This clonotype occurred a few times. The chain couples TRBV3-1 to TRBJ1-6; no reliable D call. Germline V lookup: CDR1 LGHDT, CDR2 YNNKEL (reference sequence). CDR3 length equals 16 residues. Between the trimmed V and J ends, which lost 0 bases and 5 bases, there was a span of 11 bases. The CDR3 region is CASSQDLHGDNSPLHF. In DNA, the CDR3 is TGTGCCAGCAGCCAAGATCTTCACGGGGATAATTCACCCCTCCACTTT.

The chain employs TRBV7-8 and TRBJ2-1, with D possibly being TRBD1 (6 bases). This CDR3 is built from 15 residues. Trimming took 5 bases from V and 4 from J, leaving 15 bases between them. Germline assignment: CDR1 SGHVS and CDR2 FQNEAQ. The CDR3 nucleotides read TGTGCCAGCAGCCCGTCCCAGGGGATGTACAATGAGCAGTTCTTC. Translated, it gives CASSPSQGMYNEQFF.

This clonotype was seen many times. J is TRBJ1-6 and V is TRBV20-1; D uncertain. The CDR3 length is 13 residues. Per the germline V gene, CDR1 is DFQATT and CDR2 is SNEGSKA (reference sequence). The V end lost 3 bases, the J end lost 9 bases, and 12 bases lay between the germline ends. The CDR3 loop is CSASPDYTSPLHF. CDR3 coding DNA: TGCAGTGCTAGCCCAGATTACACTTCACCCCTCCACTTT.

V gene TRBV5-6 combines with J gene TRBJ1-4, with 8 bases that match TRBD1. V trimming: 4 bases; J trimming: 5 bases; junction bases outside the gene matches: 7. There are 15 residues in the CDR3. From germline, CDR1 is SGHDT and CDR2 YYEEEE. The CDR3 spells CASSTGQVINEKLFF. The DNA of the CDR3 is TGTGCCAGCAGCACGGGACAGGTGATCAATGAAAAACTGTTTTTT. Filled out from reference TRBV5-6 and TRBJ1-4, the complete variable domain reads DAGVTQSPTHLIKTRGQQVTLRCSPKSGHDTVSWYQQALGQGPQFIFQYYEEEERQRGNFPDRFSGHQFPNYSSELNVNALLLGDSALYLCASSTGQVINEKLFFGSGTQLSVL.

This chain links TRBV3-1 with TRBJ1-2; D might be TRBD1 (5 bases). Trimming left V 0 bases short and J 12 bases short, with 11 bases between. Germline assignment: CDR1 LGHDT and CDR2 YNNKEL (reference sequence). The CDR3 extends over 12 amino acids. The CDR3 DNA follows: TGTGCCAGCAGCCAAGATGGGGGGTTCCACACCTTC. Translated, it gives CASSQDGGFHTF.

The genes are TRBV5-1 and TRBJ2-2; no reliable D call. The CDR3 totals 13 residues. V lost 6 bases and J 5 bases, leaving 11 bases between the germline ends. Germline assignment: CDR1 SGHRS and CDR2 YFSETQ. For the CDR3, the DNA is TGCGCCAGCAACGGCGACATAACCGGGGAGCTGTTTTTT. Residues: CASNGDITGELFF.

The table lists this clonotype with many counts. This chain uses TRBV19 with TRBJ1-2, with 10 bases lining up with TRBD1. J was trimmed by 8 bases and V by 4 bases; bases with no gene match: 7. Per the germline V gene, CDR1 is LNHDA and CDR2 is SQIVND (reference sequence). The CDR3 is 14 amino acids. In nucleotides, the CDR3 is TGTGCCAGTAGTACCGGGACAGGGGTTTACGGCTACACCTTC. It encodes CASSTGTGVYGYTF.

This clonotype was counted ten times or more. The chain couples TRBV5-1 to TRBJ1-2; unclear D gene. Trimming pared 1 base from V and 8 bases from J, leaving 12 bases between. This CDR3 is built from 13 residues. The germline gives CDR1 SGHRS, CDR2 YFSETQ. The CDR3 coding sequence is TGCGCCAGCAGCTTGAGTGGGTCCGGCGGCTACACCTTC. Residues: CASSLSGSGGYTF.

DNA for the CDR3: TGCAGCGTTGAGGACAAGAAAGTCATGAACACTGAAGCTTTCTTT. Its protein product is CSVEDKKVMNTEAFF. V gene TRBV29-1 combines with J gene TRBJ1-1; a possible D gene is TRBD1 (5 bases). CDR1 and CDR2 (germline): SQVTM, ANQGSEA. The V end was cut by 3 bases, the J end by 0 bases, with 14 bases between. This CDR3 has 15 amino acids. Full variable domain (outside the CDR3, taken from reference TRBV29-1 and TRBJ1-1): SAVISQKPSRDICQRGTSLTIQCQVDSQVTMMFWYRQQPGQSLTLIATANQGSEATYESGFVIDKFPISRPNLTFSTLTVSNMSPEDSSIYLCSVEDKKVMNTEAFFGQGTRLTVV.

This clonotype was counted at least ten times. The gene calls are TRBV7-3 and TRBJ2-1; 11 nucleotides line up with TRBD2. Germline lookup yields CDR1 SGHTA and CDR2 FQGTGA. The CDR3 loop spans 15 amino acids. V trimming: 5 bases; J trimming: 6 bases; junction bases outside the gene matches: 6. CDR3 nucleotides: TGTGCCAGCAGCCCGCTAGCGGGGGGCTGCAATGAGCAGTTCTTC. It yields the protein CASSPLAGGCNEQFF.

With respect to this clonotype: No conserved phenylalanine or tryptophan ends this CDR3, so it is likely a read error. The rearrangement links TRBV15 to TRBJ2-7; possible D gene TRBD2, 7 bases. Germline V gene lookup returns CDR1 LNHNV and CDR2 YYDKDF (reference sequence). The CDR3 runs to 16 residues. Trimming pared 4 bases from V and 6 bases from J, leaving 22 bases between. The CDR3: CATSKSSVGGHREQYL. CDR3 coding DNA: TGTGCCACCAGCAAATCCTCGGTGGGGGGGCATCGCGAGCAGTACCTC.

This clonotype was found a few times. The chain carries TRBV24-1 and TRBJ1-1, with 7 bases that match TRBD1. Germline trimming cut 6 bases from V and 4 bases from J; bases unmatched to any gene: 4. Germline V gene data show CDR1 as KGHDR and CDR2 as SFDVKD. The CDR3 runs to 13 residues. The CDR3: CATSTRGGTEAFF. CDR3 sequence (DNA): TGTGCCACCAGTACCAGGGGGGGCACTGAAGCTTTCTTT.

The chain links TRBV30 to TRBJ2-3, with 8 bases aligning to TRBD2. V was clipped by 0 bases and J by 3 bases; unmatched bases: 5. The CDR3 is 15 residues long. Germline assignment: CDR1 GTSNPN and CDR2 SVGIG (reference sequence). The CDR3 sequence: CAWSVTSGSTDTQYF. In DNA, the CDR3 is TGTGCCTGGAGTGTAACTAGCGGATCGACAGATACGCAGTATTTT.

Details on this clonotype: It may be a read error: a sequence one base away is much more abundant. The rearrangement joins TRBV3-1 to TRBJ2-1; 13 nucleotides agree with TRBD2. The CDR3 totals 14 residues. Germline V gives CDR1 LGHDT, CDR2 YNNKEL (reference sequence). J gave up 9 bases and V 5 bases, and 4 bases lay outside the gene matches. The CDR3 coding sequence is TGTGCCAGCAGCTTAAGACTAGCGGGGGGTGAGCAGTTCTTC. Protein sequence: CASSLRLAGGEQFF.

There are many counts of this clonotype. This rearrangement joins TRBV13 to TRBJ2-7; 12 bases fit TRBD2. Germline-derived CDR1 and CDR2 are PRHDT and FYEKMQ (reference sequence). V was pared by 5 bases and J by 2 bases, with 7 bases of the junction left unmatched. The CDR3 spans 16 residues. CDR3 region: CASSAGTSGQPYEQYF. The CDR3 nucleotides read TGTGCCAGCAGCGCGGGGACTAGCGGGCAACCCTACGAGCAGTACTTC.

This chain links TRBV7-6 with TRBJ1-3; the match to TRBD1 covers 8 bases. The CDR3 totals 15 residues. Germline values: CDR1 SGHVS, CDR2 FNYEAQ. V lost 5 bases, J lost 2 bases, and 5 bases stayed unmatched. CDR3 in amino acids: CASSLDRGAGNTIYF. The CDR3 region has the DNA TGTGCCAGCAGCCTAGACAGGGGCGCTGGAAACACCATATATTTT.